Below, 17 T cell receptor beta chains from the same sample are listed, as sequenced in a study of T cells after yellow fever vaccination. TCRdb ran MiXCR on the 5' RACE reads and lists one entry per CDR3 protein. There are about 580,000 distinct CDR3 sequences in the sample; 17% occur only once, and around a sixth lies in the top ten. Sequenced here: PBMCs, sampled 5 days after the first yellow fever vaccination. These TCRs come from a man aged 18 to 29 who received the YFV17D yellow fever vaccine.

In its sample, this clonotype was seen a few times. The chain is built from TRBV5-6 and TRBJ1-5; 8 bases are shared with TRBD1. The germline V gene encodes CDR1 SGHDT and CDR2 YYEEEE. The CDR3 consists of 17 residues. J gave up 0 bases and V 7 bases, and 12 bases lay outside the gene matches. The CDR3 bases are TGTGCCAGCTCTACAGGGGGAGCATTTTATAGCAATCAGCCCCAGCATTTT. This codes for CASSTGGAFYSNQPQHF.

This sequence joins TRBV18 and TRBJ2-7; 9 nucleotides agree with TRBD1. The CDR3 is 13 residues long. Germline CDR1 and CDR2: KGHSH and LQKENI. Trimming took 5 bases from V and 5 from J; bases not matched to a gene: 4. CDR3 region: CASSSGQGNEQYV. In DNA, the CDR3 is TGTGCCAGCTCATCCGGACAGGGGAACGAGCAGTACGTC.

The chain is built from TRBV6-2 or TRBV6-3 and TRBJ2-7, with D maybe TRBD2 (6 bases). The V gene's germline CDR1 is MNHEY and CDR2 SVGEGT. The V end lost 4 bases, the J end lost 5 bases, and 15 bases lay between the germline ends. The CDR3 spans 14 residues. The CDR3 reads CASSLGGVGDEQYF. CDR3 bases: TGTGCCAGCAGTTTAGGCGGGGTCGGCGACGAGCAGTACTTC.

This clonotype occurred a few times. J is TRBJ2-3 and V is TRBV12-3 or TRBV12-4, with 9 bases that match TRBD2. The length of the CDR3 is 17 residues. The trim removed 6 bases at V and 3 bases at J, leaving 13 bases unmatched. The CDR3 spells CASSRAVGGGETDTQYF. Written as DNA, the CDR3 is TGTGCCAGCAGCCGGGCCGTTGGCGGGGGGGAAACAGATACGCAGTATTTT.

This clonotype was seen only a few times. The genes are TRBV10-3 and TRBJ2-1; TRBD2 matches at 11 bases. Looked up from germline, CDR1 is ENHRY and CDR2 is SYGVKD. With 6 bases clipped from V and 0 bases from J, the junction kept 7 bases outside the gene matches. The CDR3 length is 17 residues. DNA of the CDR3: TGTGCCATCAGAACTAGCGGGGGAGATAGCTCCTACAATGAGCAGTTCTTC. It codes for CAIRTSGGDSSYNEQFF.

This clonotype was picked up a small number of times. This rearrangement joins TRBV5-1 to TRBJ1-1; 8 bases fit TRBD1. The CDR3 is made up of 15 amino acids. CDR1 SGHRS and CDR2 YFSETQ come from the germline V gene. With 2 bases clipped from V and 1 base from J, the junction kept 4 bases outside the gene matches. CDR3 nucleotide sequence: TGCGCCAGCAGCTTACAGGGGGTGGGGAACACTGAAGCTTTCTTT. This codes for CASSLQGVGNTEAFF. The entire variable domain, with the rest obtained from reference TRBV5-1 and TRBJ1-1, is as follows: KAGVTQTPRYLIKTRGQQVTLSCSPISGHRSVSWYQQTPGQGLQFLFEYFSETQRNKGNFPGRFSGRQFSNSRSEMNVSTLELGDSALYLCASSLQGVGNTEAFFGQGTRLTVV.

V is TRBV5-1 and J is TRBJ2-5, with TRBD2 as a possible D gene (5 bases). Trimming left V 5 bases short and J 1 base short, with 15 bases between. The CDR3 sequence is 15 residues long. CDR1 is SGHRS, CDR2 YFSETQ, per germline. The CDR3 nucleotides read TGCGCCAGCAGGGACCGACCCGGAGGCCAAGAGACCCAGTACTTC. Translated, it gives CASRDRPGGQETQYF.

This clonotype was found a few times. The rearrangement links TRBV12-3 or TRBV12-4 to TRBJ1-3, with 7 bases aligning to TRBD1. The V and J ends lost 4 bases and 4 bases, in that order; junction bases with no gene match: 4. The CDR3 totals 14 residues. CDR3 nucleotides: TGTGCCAGCAGTTCCCGGACAGGCGGAAACACCATATATTTT. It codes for CASSSRTGGNTIYF.

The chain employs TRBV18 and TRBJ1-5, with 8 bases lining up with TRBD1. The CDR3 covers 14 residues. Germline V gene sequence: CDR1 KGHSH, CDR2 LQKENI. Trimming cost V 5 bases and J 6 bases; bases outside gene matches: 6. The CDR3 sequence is CASSETGGTQPQHF. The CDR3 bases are TGTGCCAGCTCAGAAACAGGGGGGACTCAGCCCCAGCATTTT.

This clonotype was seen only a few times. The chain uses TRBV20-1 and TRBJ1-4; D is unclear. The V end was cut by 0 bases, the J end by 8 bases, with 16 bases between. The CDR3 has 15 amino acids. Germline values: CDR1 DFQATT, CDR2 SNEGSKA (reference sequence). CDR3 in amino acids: CSARDFQGLSEKLFF. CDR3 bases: TGCAGTGCTAGAGATTTTCAAGGGCTAAGCGAAAAACTGTTTTTT.

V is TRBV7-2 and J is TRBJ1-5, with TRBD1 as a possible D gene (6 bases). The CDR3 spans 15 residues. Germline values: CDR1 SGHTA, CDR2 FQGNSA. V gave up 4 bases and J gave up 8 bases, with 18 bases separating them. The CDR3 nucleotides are TGTGCCAGCAGCTCCGTCGGGGGGGGCGTTGAGCCCCAGCATTTT. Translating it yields CASSSVGGGVEPQHF. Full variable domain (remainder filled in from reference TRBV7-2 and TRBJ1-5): GAGVSQSPSNKVTEKGKDVELRCDPISGHTALYWYRQSLGQGLEFLIYFQGNSAPDKSGLPSDRFSAERTGGSVSTLTIQRTQQEDSAVYLCASSSVGGGVEPQHFGDGTRLSIL.

The CDR3 reads CASRKGMTSGNTIYF. CDR3 in DNA: TGTGCCAGCAGAAAAGGGATGACCTCTGGAAACACCATATATTTT. The genes are TRBV6-1 and TRBJ1-3; D gene ambiguous. CDR1 MNHNS and CDR2 SASEGT come from the germline V gene. Trimming stripped 6 bases from V and 0 bases from J, with 12 bases between. The CDR3 loop spans 15 amino acids.

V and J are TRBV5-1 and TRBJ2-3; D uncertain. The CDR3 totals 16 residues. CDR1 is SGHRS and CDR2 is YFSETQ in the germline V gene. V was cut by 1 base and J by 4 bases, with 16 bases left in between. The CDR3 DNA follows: TGCGCCAGCAGCTTGTATGCCGGCACGACCTCAGATACGCAGTATTTT. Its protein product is CASSLYAGTTSDTQYF.

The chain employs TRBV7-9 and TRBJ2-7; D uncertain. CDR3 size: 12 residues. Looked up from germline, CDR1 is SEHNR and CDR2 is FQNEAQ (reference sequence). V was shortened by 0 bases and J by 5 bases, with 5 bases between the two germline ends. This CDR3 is CASSLATHEQYF. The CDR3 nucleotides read TGTGCCAGCAGCTTAGCCACCCACGAGCAGTACTTC.

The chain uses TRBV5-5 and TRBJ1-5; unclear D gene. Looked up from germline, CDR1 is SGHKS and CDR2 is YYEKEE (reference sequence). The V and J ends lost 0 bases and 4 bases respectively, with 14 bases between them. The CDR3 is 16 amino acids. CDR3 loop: CASSLGVTEINQPQHF. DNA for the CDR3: TGTGCCAGCAGCTTGGGAGTGACGGAGATTAATCAGCCCCAGCATTTT. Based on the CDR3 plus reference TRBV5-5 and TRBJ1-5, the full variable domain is DAGVTQSPTHLIKTRGQQVTLRCSPISGHKSVSWYQQVLGQGPQFIFQYYEKEERGRGNFPDRFSARQFPNYSSELNVNALLLGDSALYLCASSLGVTEINQPQHFGDGTRLSIL.

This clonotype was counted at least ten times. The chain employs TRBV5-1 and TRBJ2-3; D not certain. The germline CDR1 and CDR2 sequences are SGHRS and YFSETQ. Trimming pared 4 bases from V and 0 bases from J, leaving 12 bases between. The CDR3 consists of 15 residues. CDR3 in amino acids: CASSDTSTSTDTQYF. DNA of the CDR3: TGCGCCAGCAGCGACACGTCGACCAGCACAGATACGCAGTATTTT.

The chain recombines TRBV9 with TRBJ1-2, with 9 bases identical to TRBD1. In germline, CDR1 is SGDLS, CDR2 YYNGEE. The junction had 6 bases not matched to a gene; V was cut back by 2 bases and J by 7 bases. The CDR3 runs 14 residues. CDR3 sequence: CASSVAQGAGGYTF. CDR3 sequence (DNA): TGTGCCAGCAGCGTGGCACAGGGGGCTGGTGGCTACACCTTC. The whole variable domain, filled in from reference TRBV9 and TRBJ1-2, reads DSGVTQTPKHLITATGQRVTLRCSPRSGDLSVYWYQQSLDQGLQFLIQYYNGEERAKGNILERFSAQQFPDLHSELNLSSLELGDSALYFCASSVAQGAGGYTFGSGTRLTVV.